This TCR beta chain was identified in a study of Graves' ophthalmopathy and Graves' hyperthyroidism. Orbital computed tomography and thyroid ultrasound, along with TRAb, serum thyroxine and clinical symptoms, underpinned diagnosis. PBMCs stemmed from over 8.5 ml of fresh peripheral blood. Ten or more counts support this clonotype. Its antigen is undetermined. Study-wide results and limits: Discriminating ophthalmopathy from stable hyperthyroidism, a 13-signature model attained a sensitivity of 85% to 90% and a specificity of 81.08%. The model achieved roughly 69% sensitivity and about 76% specificity for ophthalmopathy progression.

CDR1 and CDR2 from the germline V gene are SGDLS and YYNGEE. The CDR3 has 13 residues. V was cut by 0 bases and J by 4 bases, with 4 bases left in between. The study amplified TCR beta CDR3 regions using RNA transcripts. First-round RT-PCR relied on HTBI primers, and a second-round multiplex PCR came next. TCRdb called the multiplex PCR reads again in MiXCR, with one record for every CDR3 protein. The table includes about 380,000 distinct CDR3 sequences, 15% to 19% detected once. V and J are TRBV9 and TRBJ2-2; D ambiguous. The source is a woman between 18 and 29 years old with stable Graves' hyperthyroidism. Specimen: peripheral blood. CDR3: CASSVGRTGELFF. The CDR3 DNA is TGTGCCAGCAGCGTAGGGCGCACCGGGGAGCTGTTTTTT.